The 14 T cell receptor beta chains below all came from one sample that was sequenced in a study of blood T cell repertoires in COVID-19. The table came from immunoSEQ multiplex PCR; TCRdb's copy has only in-frame clones and leaves some out. The table lists 140,000 to 150,000 clones, roughly 89% of them singletons. The material sequenced was PBMCs or T cells enriched from blood (not recorded which). The origin of the receptors is a man aged 50-60 years who had recovered from COVID-19.

The chain uses TRBV2 and TRBJ2-3, with D perhaps matching TRBD2 (6 bases). Germline V gene data show CDR1 as SNHLY and CDR2 as FYNNEI. Trimming took off 2 bases at V and 7 bases at J, with 13 bases between the two ends. The CDR3 sequence is 14 residues long. CDR3 coding DNA: TGTGCCAGCAGTGAAACCCGGGACTTCTATACGCAGTATTTT. It codes for CASSETRDFYTQYF.

This chain links TRBV10-3 with TRBJ2-5, with 10 bases aligning to TRBD1. The germline gives CDR1 ENHRY, CDR2 SYGVKD. CDR3 length: 15 amino acids. V was clipped by 5 bases and J by 2 bases; unmatched bases: 5. The CDR3 reads CAISPGQGQQETQYF. Written as DNA, the CDR3 is TGTGCCATCAGTCCGGGACAGGGGCAACAAGAGACCCAGTACTTC.

The chain recombines TRBV28 with TRBJ2-6; a possible D gene is TRBD1 (6 bases). V dropped 5 bases and J dropped 0 bases, with 8 bases sitting between them. CDR1 is MDHEN and CDR2 is SYDVKM in the germline V gene. There are 15 residues in the CDR3. The CDR3 bases are TGTGCCAGCAGTCCCAGGGGCTCTGGGGCCAACGTCCTGACTTTC. Translation: CASSPRGSGANVLTF.

The rearrangement links TRBV15 to TRBJ2-3; 7 nucleotides agree with TRBD2. CDR1 and CDR2 from the germline V gene are LNHNV and YYDKDF (reference sequence). V lost 2 bases and J lost 3; bases outside the gene matches: 11. The CDR3 is 17 amino acids. The DNA of the CDR3 is TGTGCCACCAGCAGATATGGTCCGGGGGAGGGGACAGATACGCAGTATTTT. This codes for CATSRYGPGEGTDTQYF.

J is TRBJ1-1 and V is TRBV11-1, with D possibly TRBD1 on 6 matching bases. V was shortened by 4 bases and J by 6 bases, with 18 bases between the two germline ends. CDR1 SGHAT and CDR2 FQDESV come from the germline V gene (reference sequence). This CDR3 is 15 amino acids long. CDR3 in DNA: TGTGCCAGCAGCTCCTCGAGGGTCCAGGGGCCTGAAGCTTTCTTT. Translation gives CASSSSRVQGPEAFF.

The chain has TRBV19 and TRBJ1-1, with D possibly TRBD1 on 5 matching bases. V lost 6 bases and J lost 0, with 14 bases in between. Germline assignment: CDR1 LNHDA and CDR2 SQIVND (reference sequence). This CDR3 has 15 residues. In DNA form, the CDR3 reads TGTGCCAGTAGGACTCAGGGAATTATGAACACTGAAGCTTTCTTT. It codes for CASRTQGIMNTEAFF. Using reference TRBV19 and TRBJ1-1 for the parts outside the CDR3, the full variable domain is DGGITQSPKYLFRKEGQNVTLSCEQNLNHDAMYWYRQDPGQGLRLIYYSQIVNDFQKGDIAEGYSVSREKKESFPLTVTSAQKNPTAFYLCASRTQGIMNTEAFFGQGTRLTVV.

The rearrangement joins TRBV18 to TRBJ1-2; TRBD1 agrees at 8 bases. V dropped 3 bases and J dropped 7; count of bases not matched to a gene: 13. Germline V gene lookup returns CDR1 KGHSH and CDR2 LQKENI. The CDR3 contains 16 residues. The CDR3 DNA follows: TGTGCCAGCTCACCCGGGACAGGTGATATCGGGTTTGGCTACACCTTC. This sequence encodes CASSPGTGDIGFGYTF.

The chain couples TRBV7-2 to TRBJ1-1; D is unresolved. Germline CDR1 and CDR2: SGHTA and FQGNSA. The CDR3 runs to 13 residues. V was trimmed by 5 bases and J by 4 bases, leaving 11 bases between them. This chain's CDR3 is CASSPQPGTEAFF. CDR3 nucleotides: TGTGCCAGCAGCCCCCAGCCGGGCACTGAAGCTTTCTTT.

V gene TRBV1 combines with J gene TRBJ1-2; the tabulated D call, TRBD1, remains unverified against the DNA. TRBV1 constitutes a pseudogene. CDR3 size: 17 residues. CDR3 sequence: CTSSQRTPGQVNYGYTF. The CDR3 region has the DNA TGCACCAGCAGCCAGCGGACTCCGGGACAGGTGAACTATGGCTACACCTTC.

The V and J genes are TRBV2 and TRBJ2-2; the match to TRBD2 covers 11 bases. The V gene end was trimmed by 4 bases and the J gene end by 4 bases; junction bases not matched to a gene: 14. From germline, CDR1 is SNHLY and CDR2 FYNNEI. The CDR3 sequence is 19 residues long. CDR3 amino acids: CASSASLAGGPRGTGELFF. The CDR3 DNA reads TGTGCCAGCAGTGCCTCCTTAGCGGGAGGGCCTCGCGGCACCGGGGAGCTGTTTTTT.

This rearrangement joins TRBV7-9 to TRBJ1-5; D is uncertain. This CDR3 spans 15 amino acids. V was pared by 1 base and J by 7 bases, with 14 bases between. CDR1 SEHNR and CDR2 FQNEAQ come from the germline V gene (reference sequence). CDR3 coding DNA: TGTGCCAGCAGCTTAGGTAGAGGGCCAGAGCAGCCCCAGCATTTT. Translated, it gives CASSLGRGPEQPQHF. Full variable domain (rest looked up from reference TRBV7-9 and TRBJ1-5): DTGVSQNPRHKITKRGQNVTFRCDPISEHNRLYWYRQTLGQGPEFLTYFQNEAQLEKSRLLSDRFSAERPKGSFSTLEIQRTEQGDSAMYLCASSLGRGPEQPQHFGDGTRLSIL.

This chain links TRBV28 with TRBJ2-7; D unresolved. The CDR3 length is 14 residues. The germline V gene encodes CDR1 MDHEN and CDR2 SYDVKM. Trimming removed 5 bases at V and 2 bases at J, with 13 bases between. The CDR3 is CASSQSAPTYEQYF. CDR3 nucleotides: TGTGCCAGCAGTCAGTCCGCCCCGACCTACGAGCAGTACTTC.

The chain recombines TRBV7-6 with TRBJ2-1, with TRBD1 matching over 7 bases. There are 16 residues in the CDR3. V was clipped by 2 bases and J by 2 bases; unmatched bases: 6. In germline, CDR1 is SGHVS, CDR2 FNYEAQ. The DNA for the CDR3 is TGTGCCAGCAGCTTAACACGAGGGGGCGCCTACAATGAGCAGTTCTTC. Residues: CASSLTRGGAYNEQFF.

J is TRBJ1-1 and V is TRBV4-3; weak D call: TRBD1 (5 bases). V lost 6 bases and J lost 1, with 18 bases in between. The germline CDR1 and CDR2 sequences are LGHNA and YSLEER. The CDR3 contains 16 residues. CDR3 nucleotides: TGCGCCAGCAGGCCGGGAGCAGGGCAAGGGAACACTGAAGCTTTCTTT. Protein: CASRPGAGQGNTEAFF.